This T cell receptor beta chain was observed in a study of regulatory T cells in long-lasting Graves disease. Sample time point: newly diagnosed GD, antithyroid drugs for less than 3 months. From PBMCs, RNA was extracted and then used to make the TCR library. The TCR beta library used iRepertoire HTBI primers with Arm-PCR amplification of CDR3. TCRdb independently ran MiXCR on the multiplex PCR reads; one entry per CDR3 protein. This sample has under 300,000 distinct CDR3 sequences, with 20% found just once. Concerning this clonotype itself: It may be a read error: a sequence one base away is much more abundant.

CDR3 length: 13 residues. Between the trimmed V and J ends, which lost 7 bases and 8 bases, there was a span of 17 bases. V is TRBV12-3 or TRBV12-4 and J is TRBJ1-2; tentatively, D is TRBD1 (6 bases). Specimen: peripheral blood mononuclear cells (PBMCs), collected at new diagnosis, from a patient treated with antithyroid drugs. This clonotype was obtained from a female donor with Graves disease. The CDR3 region is CASTRYRVNGYTF. The CDR3 coding sequence is TGTGCCAGCACCAGATACAGGGTCAACGGCTACACCTTC.